What follows is one T cell receptor (beta chain) and its context. Its target is unknown. This sample was included in a study of cytomegalovirus exposure and HLA in healthy donors. Notes on the study in general: The authors listed 180 or so TCR beta chains as cytomegalovirus-associated. As confirmed in vitro, a few CMV-associated chains were specific for CMV antigens.

PCR employed 60 Vbeta and 13 Jbeta primers. Clones were sequenced by immunoSEQ multiplex PCR, and TCRdb holds only the in-frame ones, with some missing. The table has under 200,000 clones, more than 70% seen once. Per germline, CDR1 MNHEY and CDR2 SMNVEV (reference sequence). V lost 6 bases and J lost 4; bases outside the gene matches: 14. The CDR3 has 17 residues. Sequencing was done on a sample of PBMCs. The V and J genes are TRBV27 and TRBJ1-2; 10 bases are shared with TRBD1. The sequence derives from a woman in her thirties or forties in good health and CMV-seropositive. The CDR3 protein is CASSPGTGAFNPYGYTF. As DNA, the CDR3 is TGTGCCAGCAGCCCCGGGACAGGGGCCTTCAACCCCTATGGCTACACCTTC.